A single sample gave rise to the 16 T cell receptor beta chains below, sequenced in a study of blood T cell repertoires in COVID-19. Sequenced by immunoSEQ multiplex PCR; TCRdb stores in-frame clones only, minus some. The sample lists a few hundred thousand clones, around 85% occurring once. The sample taken for sequencing was peripheral blood. These receptors were taken from a woman aged 25 to 39 who had recovered from COVID-19.

The chain links TRBV7-9 to TRBJ1-2; 7 bases line up with TRBD1. There are 14 residues in the CDR3. V gave up 5 bases and J gave up 3 bases; unmatched junction bases: 6. Germline CDR1 SEHNR, CDR2 FQNEAQ (reference sequence). CDR3 sequence: CASSHRGGDYGYTF. The CDR3 DNA reads as TGTGCCAGCAGCCACAGGGGCGGAGACTATGGCTACACCTTC.

The gene calls are TRBV5-4 and TRBJ2-1, with TRBD2 matching 13 bases. V shed 4 bases, J shed 5 bases, and the junction held 3 bases outside the gene matches. The CDR3 has 15 residues. From germline, CDR1 is SGHNT and CDR2 YYREEE (reference sequence). The CDR3 loop is CASSQTSGGNNEQFF. The CDR3 DNA reads as TGTGCCAGCAGCCAGACTAGCGGGGGGAACAATGAGCAGTTCTTC.

V usage is TRBV10-1 and J usage is TRBJ2-5, with a weak D call TRBD2 (6 bases). V was clipped by 3 bases and J by 2 bases, with 16 bases between them. There are 16 residues in the CDR3. Germline V gene data show CDR1 as WNHNN and CDR2 as SYGVQD (reference sequence). The CDR3 region is CASSEFAGTGQETQYF. The CDR3 DNA sequence: TGCGCCAGCAGTGAATTCGCCGGGACTGGGCAAGAGACCCAGTACTTC.

The rearrangement joins TRBV28 to TRBJ2-1; possible D gene TRBD2, 5 bases. This CDR3 is 15 amino acids long. V lost 2 bases, J lost 0 bases, and 8 bases lay in between. Germline values: CDR1 MDHEN, CDR2 SYDVKM. The CDR3 coding sequence is TGTGCCAGCAGTTTAATAGCGAGCTCCTACAATGAGCAGTTCTTC. The encoded protein is CASSLIASSYNEQFF.

The gene calls are TRBV6-1 and TRBJ1-4; possibly TRBD1 for D (5 bases). The CDR3 contains 15 residues. Trimming removed 2 bases from V and 3 bases from J, with 10 bases in between. Germline V gene sequence: CDR1 MNHNS, CDR2 SASEGT. CDR3 coding DNA: TGTGCCAGCAGTGAATTGGCAGGGTCTAATGAAAAACTGTTTTTT. Translated: CASSELAGSNEKLFF.

This chain links TRBV27 with TRBJ2-7, with 7 bases lining up with TRBD1. V lost 4 bases to trimming and J lost 1 base; unmatched junction nucleotides: 13. There are 17 residues in the CDR3. Germline loops: CDR1 MNHEY, CDR2 SMNVEV (reference sequence). The CDR3 DNA follows: TGTGCCAGCAGTTACCTCTGGACTCCGGGACAGTCCTACGAGCAGTACTTC. Protein: CASSYLWTPGQSYEQYF.

The gene calls are TRBV29-1 and TRBJ2-1; a weak D match, TRBD2 (6 bases). The ends were cut back, 1 base at V and 4 bases at J, with 11 bases in the middle. Germline V gene data show CDR1 as SQVTM and CDR2 as ANQGSEA. The CDR3 loop spans 14 amino acids. DNA of the CDR3: TGCAGCGTTGAAGGCTCCGGGGGTTACAATGAGCAGTTCTTC. Protein sequence: CSVEGSGGYNEQFF.

This clone was counted once. The rearrangement joins TRBV28 to TRBJ1-1, with TRBD1 as a possible D gene (5 bases). There are 14 residues in the CDR3. Germline lookup yields CDR1 MDHEN and CDR2 SYDVKM. V lost 5 bases, J lost 4 bases, and 14 bases lay in between. CDR3 amino acids: CASSRGLTATEAFF. In nucleotides, the CDR3 is TGTGCCAGCAGTCGGGGGTTGACGGCCACTGAAGCTTTCTTT.

The V and J genes are TRBV5-6 and TRBJ2-7; 7 positions match TRBD2. The V gene end was trimmed by 1 base and the J gene end by 1 base; junction bases not matched to a gene: 5. Germline-derived CDR1 and CDR2 are SGHDT and YYEEEE. CDR3 length equals 15 residues. As DNA, the CDR3 is TGTGCCAGCAGCTTGTTTGGCGGGAGTTCCTACGAGCAGTACTTC. Translation gives CASSLFGGSSYEQYF.

This clone was observed once. The V and J genes are TRBV3-1 (or the pseudogene TRBV3-2) and TRBJ2-7; a possible D gene is TRBD1 (6 bases). Trimming took off 3 bases at V and 0 bases at J, with 18 bases between the two ends. The V gene's germline CDR1 is LGHDT and CDR2 YNNKEL (reference sequence). The length of the CDR3 is 17 residues. The CDR3 nucleotides read TGTGCCAGCAGCCATGGGGTAAGGGGGATACGCTCCTACGAGCAGTACTTC. Its translation is CASSHGVRGIRSYEQYF.

The V and J genes are TRBV11-2 and TRBJ2-1; TRBD2 matches at 9 bases. The length of the CDR3 is 15 residues. The germline CDR1 and CDR2 sequences are SGHAT and FQNNGV. V was clipped by 6 bases and J by 7 bases; unmatched bases: 10. CDR3 DNA sequence: TGTGCCAGCAGATCCCTAGCGGGGCGGGTAAATGAGCAGTTCTTC. It translates to CASRSLAGRVNEQFF.

The chain joins TRBV9 to TRBJ2-7; the D gene is possibly TRBD1 (6 bases). The V end lost 4 bases, the J end lost 7 bases, and 18 bases lay between the germline ends. The CDR3 sequence is 14 residues long. Germline assignment: CDR1 SGDLS and CDR2 YYNGEE. CDR3 sequence: CASSPGQTTGEQYF. DNA of the CDR3: TGTGCCAGCAGCCCGGGACAAACAACAGGGGAGCAGTACTTC.

The J gene is TRBJ1-1, the V gene TRBV30; D is possibly TRBD1 (6 bases). The V end lost 0 bases, the J end lost 4 bases, and 9 bases lay between the germline ends. CDR1 and CDR2 (germline): GTSNPN, SVGIG (reference sequence). This CDR3 is 13 amino acids long. CDR3 sequence: CAWSVGGRTEAFF. CDR3 nucleotides: TGTGCCTGGAGTGTGGGGGGGCGCACTGAAGCTTTCTTT.

The chain recombines TRBV5-6 with TRBJ2-6; TRBD2 might be the D (5 bases). Germline V lookup: CDR1 SGHDT, CDR2 YYEEEE. V was shortened by 7 bases and J by 2 bases, with 10 bases between the two germline ends. The CDR3 runs to 14 residues. The CDR3: CASRLGAGANVLTF. DNA for the CDR3: TGTGCCAGCCGTCTCGGGGCTGGGGCCAACGTCCTGACTTTC.

The chain joins TRBV10-3 to TRBJ2-3; 8 bases line up with TRBD2. The CDR3 extends over 15 amino acids. Trimming at V came to 7 bases and at J to 5 bases, leaving 11 bases not matched to a gene. The germline CDR1 and CDR2 sequences are ENHRY and SYGVKD. The CDR3 is CAINGGGTGGDTQYF. The CDR3 DNA follows: TGTGCCATCAACGGCGGGGGGACCGGAGGAGATACGCAGTATTTT.

The chain is built from TRBV5-4 and TRBJ2-7; 13 bases match TRBD2. Germline trimming cut 2 bases from V and 5 bases from J; bases unmatched to any gene: 7. Germline V CDR1 and CDR2: SGHNT, YYREEE (reference sequence). The CDR3 totals 16 residues. CDR3 DNA: TGTGCCAGCAGCTTACTACTAGCGGGGGGGCCACACGAGCAGTACTTC. Translated, it gives CASSLLLAGGPHEQYF.